This T cell receptor (beta chain) was obtained from a study of beta chain features in type 1 diabetes. Findings and caveats of the study: Patients with Type 1 diabetes showed moderately but significantly shorter TCRB CDR3s in all four CD4+ subsets. Whether TCRB rearrangement is influenced by HLA type was left unresolved in this analysis.

Of the isolated RNA, all was reverse transcribed, and so the sequenced material was expressed TCRB transcripts. Sequencing used immunoSEQ multiplex PCR; TCRdb keeps in-frame clones, though not all of them. Counted here are 600,000 to 700,000 clones, roughly 12% occurring once; the ten biggest clones make up roughly 0.12%. Germline values: CDR1 MNHEY, CDR2 SVGAGI. Trimming removed 0 bases from V and 3 bases from J; junction bases left unmatched: 5. The CDR3 is 15 residues long. This clone was observed a handful of times. The antigen is not known. The sample taken for sequencing was naive CD4+ T cells from blood. The receptor comes from a young man with type 1 diabetes. This rearrangement joins TRBV6-5 to TRBJ2-7; 7 bases agree with TRBD2. The CDR3 DNA reads as TGTGCCAGCAGTTACTCTGAGCGGGGAAGCTACGAGCAGTACTTC. Its translation: CASSYSERGSYEQYF.